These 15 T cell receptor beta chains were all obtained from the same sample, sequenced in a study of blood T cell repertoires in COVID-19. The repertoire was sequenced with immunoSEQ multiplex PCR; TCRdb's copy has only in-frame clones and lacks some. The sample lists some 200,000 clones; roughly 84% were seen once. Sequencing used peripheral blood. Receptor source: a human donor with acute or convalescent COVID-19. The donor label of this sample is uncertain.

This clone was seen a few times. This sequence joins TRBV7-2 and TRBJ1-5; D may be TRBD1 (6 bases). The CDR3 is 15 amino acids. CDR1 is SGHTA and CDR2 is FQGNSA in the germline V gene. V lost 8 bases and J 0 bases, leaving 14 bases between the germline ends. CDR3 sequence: CASSSQGSSNQPQHF. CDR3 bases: TGTGCCAGCTCCTCTCAGGGGTCTAGCAATCAGCCCCAGCATTTT.

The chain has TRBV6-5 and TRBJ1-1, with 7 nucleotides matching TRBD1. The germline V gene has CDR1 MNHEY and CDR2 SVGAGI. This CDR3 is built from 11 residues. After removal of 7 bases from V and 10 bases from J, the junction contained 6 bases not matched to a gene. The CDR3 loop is CASMTGMGAFF. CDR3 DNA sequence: TGTGCCAGCATGACAGGGATGGGAGCTTTCTTT.

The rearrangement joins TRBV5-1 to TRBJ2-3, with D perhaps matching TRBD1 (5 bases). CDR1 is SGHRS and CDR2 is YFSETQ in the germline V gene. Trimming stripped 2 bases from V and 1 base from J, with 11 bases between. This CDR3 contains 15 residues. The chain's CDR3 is CASSFDSRRTDTQYF. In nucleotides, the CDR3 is TGCGCCAGCAGCTTTGACAGCCGCCGCACAGATACGCAGTATTTT.

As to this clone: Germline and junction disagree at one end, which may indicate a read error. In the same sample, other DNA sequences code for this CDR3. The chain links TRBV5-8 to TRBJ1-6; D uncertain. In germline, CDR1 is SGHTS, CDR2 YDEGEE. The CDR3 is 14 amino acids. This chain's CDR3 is CASRWWETNSPLHF. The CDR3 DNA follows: TGTGCCAGCAGATGGTGGGAGACTAATTCACCTCTCCACTTT.

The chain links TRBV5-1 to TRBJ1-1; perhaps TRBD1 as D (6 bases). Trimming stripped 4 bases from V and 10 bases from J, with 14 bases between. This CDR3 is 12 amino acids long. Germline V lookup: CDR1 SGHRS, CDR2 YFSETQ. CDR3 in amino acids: CASSPEGGRAFF. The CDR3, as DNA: TGCGCCAGCAGCCCAGAGGGGGGGAGAGCTTTCTTT.

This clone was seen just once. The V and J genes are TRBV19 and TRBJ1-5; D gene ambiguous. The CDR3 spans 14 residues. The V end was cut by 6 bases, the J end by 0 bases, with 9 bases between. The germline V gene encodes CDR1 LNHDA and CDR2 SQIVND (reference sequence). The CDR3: CASSLAHSNQPQHF. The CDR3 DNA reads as TGTGCCAGTAGCCTGGCCCATAGCAATCAGCCCCAGCATTTT.

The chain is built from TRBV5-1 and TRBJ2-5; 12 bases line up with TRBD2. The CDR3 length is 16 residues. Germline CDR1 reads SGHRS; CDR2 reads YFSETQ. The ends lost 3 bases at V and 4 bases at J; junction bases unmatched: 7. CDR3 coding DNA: TGCGCCAGCAGCTCTAGCGGGGGGGCTGTCAGAGAGACCCAGTACTTC. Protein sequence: CASSSSGGAVRETQYF.

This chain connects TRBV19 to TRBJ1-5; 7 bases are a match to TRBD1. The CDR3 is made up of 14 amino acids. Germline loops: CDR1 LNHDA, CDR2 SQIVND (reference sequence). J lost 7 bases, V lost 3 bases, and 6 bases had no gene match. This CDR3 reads CASSIIQGTQPQHF. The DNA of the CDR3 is TGTGCCAGTAGTATTATACAGGGGACCCAGCCCCAGCATTTT.

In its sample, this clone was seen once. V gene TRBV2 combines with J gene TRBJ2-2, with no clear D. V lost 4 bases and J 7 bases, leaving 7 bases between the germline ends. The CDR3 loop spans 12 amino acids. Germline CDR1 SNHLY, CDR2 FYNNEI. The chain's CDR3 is CASSALGGELFF. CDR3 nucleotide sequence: TGTGCCAGCAGTGCTCTCGGCGGGGAGCTGTTTTTT.

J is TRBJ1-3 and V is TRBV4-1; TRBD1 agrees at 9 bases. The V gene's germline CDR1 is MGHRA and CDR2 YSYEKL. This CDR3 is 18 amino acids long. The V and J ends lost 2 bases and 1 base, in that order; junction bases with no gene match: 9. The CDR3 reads CASSQLSGTGPSGNTIYF. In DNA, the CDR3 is TGCGCCAGCAGCCAACTTTCCGGGACAGGGCCATCTGGAAACACCATATATTTT.

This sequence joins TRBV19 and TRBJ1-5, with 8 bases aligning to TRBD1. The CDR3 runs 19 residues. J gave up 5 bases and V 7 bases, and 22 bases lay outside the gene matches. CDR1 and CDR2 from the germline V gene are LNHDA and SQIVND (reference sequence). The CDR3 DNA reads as TGTGCCAGTAACCTACAGGGGACAGGCCTAGCCGGGTCCCATCAGCCCCAGCATTTT. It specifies CASNLQGTGLAGSHQPQHF.

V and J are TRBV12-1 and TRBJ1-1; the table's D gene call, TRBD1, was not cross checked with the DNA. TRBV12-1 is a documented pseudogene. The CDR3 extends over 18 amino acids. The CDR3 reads CASSLGTRSRGMNTEAFF. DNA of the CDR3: TGTGCCAGCAGCCTTGGGACACGTTCTAGAGGCATGAACACTGAAGCTTTCTTT.

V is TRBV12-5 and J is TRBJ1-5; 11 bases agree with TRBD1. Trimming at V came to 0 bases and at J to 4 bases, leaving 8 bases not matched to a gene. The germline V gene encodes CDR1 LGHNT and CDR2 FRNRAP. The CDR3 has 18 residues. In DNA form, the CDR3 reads TGTGCTAGTGGTTTGGTAATAGGGACAGGGGGGCAGAATCAGCCCCAGCATTTT. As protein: CASGLVIGTGGQNQPQHF.

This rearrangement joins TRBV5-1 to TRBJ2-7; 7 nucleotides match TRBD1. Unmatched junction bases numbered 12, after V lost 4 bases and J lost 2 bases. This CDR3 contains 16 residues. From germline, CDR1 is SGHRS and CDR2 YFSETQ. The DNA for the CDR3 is TGCGCCAGCAGCCTTTCATGGACAGGCGCAACCTACGAGCAGTACTTC. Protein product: CASSLSWTGATYEQYF.

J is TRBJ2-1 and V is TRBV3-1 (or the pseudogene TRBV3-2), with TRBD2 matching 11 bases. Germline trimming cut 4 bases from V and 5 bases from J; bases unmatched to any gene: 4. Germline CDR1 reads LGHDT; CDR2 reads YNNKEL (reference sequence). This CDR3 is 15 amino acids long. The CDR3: CASSPLAGGHNEQFF. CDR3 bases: TGTGCCAGCAGCCCGCTAGCGGGGGGCCACAATGAGCAGTTCTTC.